The present T cell receptor beta chain was sequenced within a study of cytomegalovirus exposure and HLA in healthy donors. Whole-study context: In an earlier analysis, approximately 120 million unique TCR beta sequences were found from 150 million to 200 million T cells. Falling in the Caucasian-associated ancestry cluster were 81% of about 400 genotyped donors.

V dropped 3 bases and J dropped 2 bases, with 14 bases sitting between them. Germline CDR1 and CDR2: SGHNT and YYREEE (reference sequence). This CDR3 comprises 15 residues. There are a few counts of this clone. The primer mix had 60 Vbeta and 13 Jbeta primers. The assay was immunoSEQ multiplex PCR, and TCRdb's table has in-frame clones only and misses some. The data contain about 210,000 clones, 82% of them singletons. V usage is TRBV5-4 and J usage is TRBJ2-5, with D maybe TRBD2 (5 bases). Sequenced input: PBMCs. This receptor was identified in a man aged 35-49 years in good health and CMV-seropositive. The CDR3 DNA sequence: TGTGCCAGCAGCTCCTGGACTTCGCGACAAGAGACCCAGTACTTC. This codes for CASSSWTSRQETQYF.